The sequence of this TCR beta chain was determined in a study of T-cell memory formation after mild COVID-19. Study at large: TCR clusters were mostly confined to one donor each.

Study-wide findings and caveats: For contracting clones, CD4+ ones sat mainly in CM and EM, CD8+ in EMRA. Still unconfirmed is whether the second-wave clones peaking on day 37 recognized SARS-CoV-2.

It was 5'RACE with constant-segment primers that produced the TCR alpha and TCR beta cDNA libraries, which carried sample barcodes and UMIs. TCRdb passed the 5' RACE reads through MiXCR, listing each CDR3 protein once. The sample includes around 300,000 distinct CDR3 sequences, 13% to 15% seen only once; the top ten take around a fifth. There are a few counts of this clonotype. Its target is not known. The germline V gene has CDR1 LNHNV and CDR2 YYDKDF (reference sequence). The CDR3 has 15 residues. The J segment lost 10 bases and the V segment lost 5 bases, leaving 14 bases of the junction unmatched.

The clonotype comes from a young man who had mild COVID-19 (a few samples of this study predate the infection). Cell type and time point are not known. Sequencing used PBMCs or a T cell subset sorted from them (not recorded which). This rearrangement joins TRBV15 to TRBJ2-1, with 7 bases lining up with TRBD2. CDR3 coding DNA: TGTGCCACCAGCGGAGGGGCACTAGCGTTAGGAGAGCAGTTCTTC. Protein: CATSGGALALGEQFF. The whole variable domain, remainder taken from reference TRBV15 and TRBJ2-1, is DAMVIQNPRYQVTQFGKPVTLSCSQTLNHNVMYWYQQKSSQAPKLLFHYYDKDFNNEADTPDNFQSRRPNTSFCFLDIRSPGLGDTAMYLCATSGGALALGEQFFGPGTRLTVL.